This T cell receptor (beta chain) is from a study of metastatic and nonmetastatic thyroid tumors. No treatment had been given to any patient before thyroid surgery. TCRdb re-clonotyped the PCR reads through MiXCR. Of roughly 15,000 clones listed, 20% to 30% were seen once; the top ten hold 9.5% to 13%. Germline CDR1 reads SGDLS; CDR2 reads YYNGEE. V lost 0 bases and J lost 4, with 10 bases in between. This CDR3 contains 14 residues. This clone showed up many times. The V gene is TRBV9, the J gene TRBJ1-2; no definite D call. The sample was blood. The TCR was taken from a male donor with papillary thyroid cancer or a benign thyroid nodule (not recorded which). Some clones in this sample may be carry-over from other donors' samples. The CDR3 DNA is TGTGCCAGCAGCGTAGACGAGTTCCGCTATGGCTACACCTTC. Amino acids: CASSVDEFRYGYTF.